The rows below give T cell receptor beta chains drawn from one sample of a study of blood T cell repertoires in COVID-19. Profiled with immunoSEQ multiplex PCR; TCRdb holds only in-frame clones, not every one. Here the sample spans more than 35,000 clones, around 89% being singletons. The sequenced sample consisted of peripheral blood. All receptors derive from a human donor in a cohort sampled during active COVID-19. Both conserved end residues are part of each CDR3. D genes are given only for firm matches. A clone size is listed for some rows: how often the clone was seen (once, few, many), or a class if it is expanded.

clone_size: once; j_call: TRBJ2-1; d_call: TRBD2; v_call: TRBV6-6; cdr3_aa: CAAGTTGVNEQFF; cdr3_nt: TGTGCAGCCGGGACTACCGGGGTCAATGAGCAGTTCTTC
clone_size: -; j_call: TRBJ2-3; d_call: TRBD1; v_call: TRBV7-7; cdr3_aa: CASSSGQGATDTQYF; cdr3_nt: TGTGCTAGCAGCTCGGGACAGGGGGCCACAGATACGCAGTATTTT
clone_size: -; j_call: TRBJ2-7; d_call: -; v_call: TRBV9; cdr3_aa: CASSVGQGRPTYEQYF; cdr3_nt: TGTGCCAGCAGCGTAGGGCAGGGGAGACCTACCTACGAGCAGTACTTC
clone_size: -; j_call: TRBJ1-4; d_call: -; v_call: TRBV7-3; cdr3_aa: CASSLSGGPNEKLFF; cdr3_nt: TGTGCCAGCAGCTTAAGTGGGGGCCCTAATGAAAAACTGTTTTTT
clone_size: -; j_call: TRBJ1-1; d_call: -; v_call: TRBV5-6; cdr3_aa: CASSLVSGAENTEAFF; cdr3_nt: TGTGCCAGCAGCTTGGTTAGTGGGGCAGAGAACACTGAAGCTTTCTTT
clone_size: -; j_call: TRBJ1-5; d_call: TRBD1; v_call: TRBV19; cdr3_aa: CASSYHDRVIGQPQHF; cdr3_nt: TGTGCCAGTAGTTATCATGACAGGGTAATTGGTCAGCCCCAGCATTTT
clone_size: -; j_call: TRBJ1-4; d_call: -; v_call: TRBV12-5; cdr3_aa: CASGSGVGPNEKLFF; cdr3_nt: TGTGCTAGTGGTTCTGGAGTAGGCCCTAATGAAAAACTGTTTTTT
clone_size: -; j_call: TRBJ2-7; d_call: -; v_call: TRBV27; cdr3_aa: CASSLFPRTRQYF; cdr3_nt: TGTGCCAGCAGTTTATTTCCCCGTACGCGACAGTACTTC
clone_size: -; j_call: TRBJ2-1; d_call: -; v_call: TRBV9; cdr3_aa: CASSPEWGDRANEQFF; cdr3_nt: TGTGCCAGCAGCCCCGAGTGGGGAGATAGGGCCAATGAGCAGTTCTTC
clone_size: -; j_call: TRBJ1-6; d_call: -; v_call: TRBV27; cdr3_aa: CASSLSKRASSPLHF; cdr3_nt: TGTGCCAGCAGTTTATCTAAGAGGGCGAGTTCACCCCTCCACTTT
clone_size: -; j_call: TRBJ1-1; d_call: -; v_call: TRBV6-5; cdr3_aa: CASTKDISREAFF; cdr3_nt: TGTGCCAGCACTAAAGACATATCCCGTGAAGCTTTCTTT
clone_size: -; j_call: TRBJ2-2; d_call: TRBD2; v_call: TRBV29-1; cdr3_aa: CSVEFLAGRTGELFF; cdr3_nt: TGCAGCGTTGAATTTTTAGCGGGAAGAACCGGGGAGCTGTTTTTT
clone_size: -; j_call: TRBJ2-7; d_call: TRBD2; v_call: TRBV2; cdr3_aa: CASHTGGYEQYF; cdr3_nt: TGTGCCAGCCATACCGGGGGGTACGAGCAGTACTTC
clone_size: -; j_call: TRBJ1-4; d_call: TRBD1; v_call: TRBV6-5; cdr3_aa: CASSPGTDGEKLFF; cdr3_nt: TGTGCCAGCAGCCCAGGGACAGACGGGGAAAAACTGTTTTTT
clone_size: -; j_call: TRBJ2-1; d_call: TRBD2; v_call: TRBV20-1; cdr3_aa: CSLGRSDEQFF; cdr3_nt: TGCAGCCTCGGGAGGTCGGATGAGCAGTTCTTC
clone_size: -; j_call: TRBJ1-1; d_call: -; v_call: TRBV19; cdr3_aa: CASSIDFTGPEAFF; cdr3_nt: TGTGCCAGTAGTATAGACTTTACAGGGCCTGAAGCTTTCTTT
clone_size: once; j_call: TRBJ1-4; d_call: -; v_call: TRBV11-2; cdr3_aa: CASSLVPYRVSEKLFF; cdr3_nt: TGTGCCAGCAGCTTAGTTCCCTACAGGGTAAGTGAAAAACTGTTTTTT
clone_size: -; j_call: TRBJ1-3; d_call: TRBD1; v_call: TRBV24-1; cdr3_aa: CATSQGAGGSGNTIYF; cdr3_nt: TGTGCCACCAGTCAAGGAGCAGGGGGCTCCGGAAACACCATATATTTT
clone_size: -; j_call: TRBJ2-2; d_call: -; v_call: TRBV7-2; cdr3_aa: CASSLQPEVGELFF; cdr3_nt: TGTGCCAGCAGCTTACAACCGGAGGTCGGGGAGCTGTTTTTT
clone_size: -; j_call: TRBJ1-4; d_call: TRBD1; v_call: TRBV7-2; cdr3_aa: CASSLWDRTNEKLFF; cdr3_nt: TGTGCCAGCAGCCTATGGGACAGAACAAATGAAAAACTGTTTTTT
clone_size: -; j_call: TRBJ2-7; d_call: -; v_call: TRBV6-2/TRBV6-3; cdr3_aa: CASSYQGHRTYEQYF; cdr3_nt: TGTGCCAGCAGTTACCAAGGACACAGAACCTACGAGCAGTACTTC
clone_size: -; j_call: TRBJ2-6; d_call: TRBD1; v_call: TRBV6-2/TRBV6-3; cdr3_aa: CASSFFPGQSSGANVLTF; cdr3_nt: TGTGCCAGCAGTTTCTTCCCGGGACAGAGCTCTGGGGCCAACGTCCTGACTTTC
clone_size: -; j_call: TRBJ2-1; d_call: -; v_call: TRBV11-2; cdr3_aa: CASSLGLDYNEQFF; cdr3_nt: TGTGCCAGCAGCTTAGGCCTAGATTACAATGAGCAGTTCTTC